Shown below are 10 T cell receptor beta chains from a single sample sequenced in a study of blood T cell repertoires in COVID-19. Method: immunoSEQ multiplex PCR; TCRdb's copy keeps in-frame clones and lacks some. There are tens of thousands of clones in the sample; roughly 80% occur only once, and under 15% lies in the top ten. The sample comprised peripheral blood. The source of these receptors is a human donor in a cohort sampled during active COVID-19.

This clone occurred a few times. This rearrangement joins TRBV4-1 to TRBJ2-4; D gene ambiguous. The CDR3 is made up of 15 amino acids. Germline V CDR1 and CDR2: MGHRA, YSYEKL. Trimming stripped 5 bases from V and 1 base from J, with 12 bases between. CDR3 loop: CASSNEAWAKNIQYF. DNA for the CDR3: TGCGCCAGCAGCAACGAAGCGTGGGCCAAAAACATTCAGTACTTC.

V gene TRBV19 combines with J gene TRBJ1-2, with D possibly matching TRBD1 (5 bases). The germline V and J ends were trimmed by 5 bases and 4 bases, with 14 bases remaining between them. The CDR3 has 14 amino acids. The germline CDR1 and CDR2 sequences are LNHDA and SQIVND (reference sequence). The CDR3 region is CASSLGAAPYGYTF. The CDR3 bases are TGTGCCAGTAGTTTAGGGGCCGCGCCCTATGGCTACACCTTC.

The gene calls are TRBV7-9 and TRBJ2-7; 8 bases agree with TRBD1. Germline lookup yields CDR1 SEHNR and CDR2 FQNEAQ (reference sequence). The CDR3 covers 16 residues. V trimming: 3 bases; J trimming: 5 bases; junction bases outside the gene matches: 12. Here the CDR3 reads CASSFGQGHRWNEQYF. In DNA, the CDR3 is TGTGCCAGCAGCTTCGGACAGGGACACAGATGGAACGAGCAGTACTTC. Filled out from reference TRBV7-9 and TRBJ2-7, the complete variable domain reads DTGVSQNPRHKITKRGQNVTFRCDPISEHNRLYWYRQTLGQGPEFLTYFQNEAQLEKSRLLSDRFSAERPKGSFSTLEIQRTEQGDSAMYLCASSFGQGHRWNEQYFGPGTRLTVT.

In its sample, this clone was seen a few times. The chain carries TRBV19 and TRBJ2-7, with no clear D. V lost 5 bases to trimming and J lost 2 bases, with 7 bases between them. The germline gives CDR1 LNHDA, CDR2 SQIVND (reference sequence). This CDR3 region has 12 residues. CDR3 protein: CASSESAYEQYF. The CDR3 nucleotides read TGTGCCAGTAGTGAGAGTGCCTACGAGCAGTACTTC.

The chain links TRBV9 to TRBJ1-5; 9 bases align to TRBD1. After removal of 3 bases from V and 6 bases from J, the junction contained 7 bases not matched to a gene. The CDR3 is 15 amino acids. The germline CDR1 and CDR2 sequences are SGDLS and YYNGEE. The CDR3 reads CASSATGGSGQPQHF. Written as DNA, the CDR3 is TGTGCCAGCAGCGCCACAGGGGGCTCCGGTCAGCCCCAGCATTTT.

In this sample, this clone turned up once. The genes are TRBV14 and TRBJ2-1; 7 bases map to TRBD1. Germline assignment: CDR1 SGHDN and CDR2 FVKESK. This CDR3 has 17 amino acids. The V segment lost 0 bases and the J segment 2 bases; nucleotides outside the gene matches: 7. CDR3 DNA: TGTGCCAGCAGCCAAGATTTAGGGACAGCGGCCTACAATGAGCAGTTCTTC. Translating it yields CASSQDLGTAAYNEQFF.

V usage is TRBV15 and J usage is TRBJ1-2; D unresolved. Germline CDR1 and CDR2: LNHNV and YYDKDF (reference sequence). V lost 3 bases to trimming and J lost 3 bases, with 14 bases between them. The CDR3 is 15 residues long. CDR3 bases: TGTGCCACCAGCAGGCTTTATGAGGGAGACTATGGCTACACCTTC. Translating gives CATSRLYEGDYGYTF.

As DNA, the CDR3 is TGTGCCAGCAGTTACGTGGGACAGGGAGGGAGGACTGAAGCTTTCTTT. Translating gives CASSYVGQGGRTEAFF. The chain employs TRBV6-5 and TRBJ1-1; 9 bases map to TRBD1. This CDR3 region has 16 residues. With V trimmed by 2 bases and J by 5 bases, 9 bases remained unmatched. Looked up from germline, CDR1 is MNHEY and CDR2 is SVGAGI.

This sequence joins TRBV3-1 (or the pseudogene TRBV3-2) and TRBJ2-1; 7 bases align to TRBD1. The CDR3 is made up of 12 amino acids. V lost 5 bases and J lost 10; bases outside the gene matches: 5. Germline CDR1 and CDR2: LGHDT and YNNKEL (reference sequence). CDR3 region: CASSYDRDEQFF. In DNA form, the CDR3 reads TGTGCCAGCAGCTATGACAGGGACGAGCAGTTCTTC.

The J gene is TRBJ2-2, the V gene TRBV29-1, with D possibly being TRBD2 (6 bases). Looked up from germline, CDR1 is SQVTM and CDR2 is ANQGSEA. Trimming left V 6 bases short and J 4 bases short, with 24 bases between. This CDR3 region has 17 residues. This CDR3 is CSVQGAGAGFGTGELFF. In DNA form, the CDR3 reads TGCAGCGTCCAGGGAGCGGGCGCAGGGTTCGGCACCGGGGAGCTGTTTTTT.